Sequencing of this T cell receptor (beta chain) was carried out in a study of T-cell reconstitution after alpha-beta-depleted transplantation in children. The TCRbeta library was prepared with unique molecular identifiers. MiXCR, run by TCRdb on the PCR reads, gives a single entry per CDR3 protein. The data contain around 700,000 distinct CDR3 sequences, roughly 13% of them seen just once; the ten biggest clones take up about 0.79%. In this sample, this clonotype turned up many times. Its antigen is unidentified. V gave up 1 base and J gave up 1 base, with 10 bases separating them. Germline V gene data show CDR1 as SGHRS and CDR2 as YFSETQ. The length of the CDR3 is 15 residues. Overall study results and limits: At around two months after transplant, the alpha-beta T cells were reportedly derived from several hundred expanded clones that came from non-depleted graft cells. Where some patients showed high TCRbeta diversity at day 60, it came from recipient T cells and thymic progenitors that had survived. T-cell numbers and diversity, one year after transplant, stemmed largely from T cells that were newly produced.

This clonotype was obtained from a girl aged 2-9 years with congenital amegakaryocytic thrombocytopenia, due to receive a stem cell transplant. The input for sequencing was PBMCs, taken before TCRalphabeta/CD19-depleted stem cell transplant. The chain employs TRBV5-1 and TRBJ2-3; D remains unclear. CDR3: CASSLYGSGTDTQYF. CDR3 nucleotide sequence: TGCGCCAGCAGCTTGTATGGTAGTGGCACAGATACGCAGTATTTT.